Below, 14 T cell receptor beta chains from the same sample are listed, as sequenced in a study of metastatic and nonmetastatic thyroid tumors (dated by TCRdb to 2018 to 2021). Receptor libraries were prepared by PCR. The data were produced on an Illumina HiSeq 4000. TCRdb redid the processing of the public reads, applying fastp at Q25 and MiXCR, and retained in-frame beta chains. For this sample the table gives approximately 86,000 clones, of which approximately 12% were detected only once. The ten largest clones take up around 8.8% of the sample. No patient had received any treatment before thyroid surgery. The sequenced material came from tumor tissue. The receptors stem from a female donor with papillary thyroid cancer or a benign thyroid nodule (not recorded which). Some clones in this sample may be carry-over from other donors' samples.

This clone was recorded at least ten times. The CDR3 is CASMGSNTGELFF. CDR3 in DNA: TGTGCCAGCATGGGCTCCAACACCGGGGAGCTGTTTTTT. V and J are TRBV12-3 or TRBV12-4 and TRBJ2-2; no definite D call. V lost 7 bases to trimming and J lost 2 bases, with 8 bases between them. The length of the CDR3 is 13 residues.

This clone was seen repeatedly, ten times or more. This sequence joins TRBV2 and TRBJ1-2; D not certain. The germline V and J ends were trimmed by 5 bases and 5 bases, with 12 bases remaining between them. The germline gives CDR1 SNHLY, CDR2 FYNNEI. The CDR3 extends over 13 amino acids. The DNA of the CDR3 is TGTGCCAGCAGTTCCTCCTCTAGGTATGGCTACACCTTC. As protein: CASSSSSRYGYTF.

This clone appeared many times. The rearrangement joins TRBV24-1 to TRBJ2-3, with a tentative D call TRBD2 (6 bases). CDR3 length equals 13 residues. Trimming shortened V by 8 bases and J by 0 bases, and 8 bases separated the two germline ends. CDR1 is KGHDR, CDR2 SFDVKD, per germline. The DNA for the CDR3 is TGTGCCACCACCGGGAGCAGCACAGATACGCAGTATTTT. The encoded protein is CATTGSSTDTQYF.

The chain combines TRBV28 with TRBJ1-2; tentative D call: TRBD1 (5 bases). There are 14 residues in the CDR3. From germline, CDR1 is MDHEN and CDR2 SYDVKM. V shed 1 base and J shed 7 bases, with 13 bases lying between them. CDR3 coding DNA: TGTGCCAGCAGTTTATCGGGGGGTAGTGGTGGCTACACCTTC. Translating it yields CASSLSGGSGGYTF.

The table lists this clone with many counts. Other DNA sequences in this sample translate to the same CDR3. The rearrangement links TRBV7-8 to TRBJ2-7; TRBD1 matches 7 bases. Per germline, CDR1 SGHVS and CDR2 FQNEAQ. Unmatched junction bases numbered 3, after V lost 1 base and J lost 3 bases. This CDR3 spans 14 amino acids. CDR3 nucleotides: TGTGCCAGCAGCTTAGTAGGGGGCGGCTACGAGCAGTACTTC. Its translation is CASSLVGGGYEQYF.

This clone came up many times. This sequence joins TRBV2 and TRBJ1-2; 7 nucleotides match TRBD1. Germline trimming cut 10 bases from V and 2 bases from J; bases unmatched to any gene: 13. The germline gives CDR1 SNHLY, CDR2 FYNNEI. The CDR3 loop spans 15 amino acids. The CDR3 bases are TGTGCCACCAAACAGCAAACAGGGGTCAACTATGGCTACACCTTC. Protein product: CATKQQTGVNYGYTF.

This clone was counted many times. The rearrangement links TRBV28 to TRBJ1-3, with a tentative D call TRBD1 (5 bases). Germline CDR1 is MDHEN and CDR2 is SYDVKM. This CDR3 has 16 amino acids. V was shortened by 1 base and J by 0 bases, with 10 bases between the two germline ends. CDR3 DNA sequence: TGTGCCAGCAGTTTATTTAAGGGGAGCTCTGGAAACACCATATATTTT. It specifies CASSLFKGSSGNTIYF.

This clone was picked up many times. The sample has other DNA sequences that encode this CDR3 too. The rearrangement uses TRBV24-1 and TRBJ2-5; TRBD1 matches at 12 bases. This CDR3 is built from 17 residues. In germline, CDR1 is KGHDR, CDR2 SFDVKD. V shed 2 bases and J 5 bases; nucleotides not matched to a gene: 8. In nucleotides, the CDR3 is TGTGCCACCAGTGATTCCCGGGACAGGGGGCGAGGGGAGACCCAGTACTTC. Protein product: CATSDSRDRGRGETQYF.

The V and J genes are TRBV18 and TRBJ2-5, with TRBD1 matching 10 bases. Germline CDR1 and CDR2: KGHSH and LQKENI. The V segment lost 3 bases and the J segment 5 bases; nucleotides outside the gene matches: 3. This CDR3 is built from 14 residues. CDR3 sequence (DNA): TGTGCCAGCTCACCCGGGACAGGGGTGGAGACCCAGTACTTC. Translation: CASSPGTGVETQYF.

This clone was recorded at least ten times. The chain is built from TRBV5-1 and TRBJ2-1; D gene unclear. V lost 3 bases to trimming and J lost 2 bases, with 12 bases between them. The CDR3 runs 15 residues. Per the germline V gene, CDR1 is SGHRS and CDR2 is YFSETQ. CDR3 sequence (DNA): TGCGCCAGCAGCTGGGAAGGGTTTACCTACAATGAGCAGTTCTTC. It is translated as CASSWEGFTYNEQFF. Combining the CDR3 with reference TRBV5-1 and TRBJ2-1 gives the whole variable domain KAGVTQTPRYLIKTRGQQVTLSCSPISGHRSVSWYQQTPGQGLQFLFEYFSETQRNKGNFPGRFSGRQFSNSRSEMNVSTLELGDSALYLCASSWEGFTYNEQFFGPGTRLTVL.

This clone was detected only a few times. A much bigger clone sits one base away, suggesting this may be a read error. This rearrangement joins TRBV12-3 or TRBV12-4 to TRBJ2-1; 7 bases are shared with TRBD2. The CDR3 covers 13 residues. The CDR3 protein is CASSLGTSHEQLF. Here the CDR3 DNA reads TGTGCCAGCAGTTTAGGGACTAGTCATGAGCAGCTCTTC.

This clone was seen ten or more times. V and J are TRBV12-3 or TRBV12-4 and TRBJ2-7; D is unclear. The CDR3 loop spans 12 amino acids. The V gene lost 1 base and the J gene lost 6 bases, with 7 bases spanning the gap. The CDR3 region is CASSLGGFEQYF. CDR3 DNA sequence: TGTGCCAGCAGTTTAGGGGGTTTCGAGCAGTACTTC.

There are a few counts of this clone. The junction does not match germline at one end; this may be a read error. The V call is TRBV27, the J call TRBJ2-7; D uncertain. The V gene's germline CDR1 is MNHEY and CDR2 SMNVEV (reference sequence). The CDR3 consists of 16 residues. CDR3 sequence reads: CASRGWAVLRSCEQYF. CDR3 bases: TGTGCCAGCAGAGGGTGGGCGGTTTTAAGGTCCTGCGAGCAGTACTTC.

The table lists this clone with many counts. The chain combines TRBV20-1 with TRBJ1-6; perhaps TRBD1 as D (6 bases). CDR1 and CDR2 from the germline V gene are DFQATT and SNEGSKA (reference sequence). The ends were cut back, 6 bases at V and 5 bases at J, with 14 bases in the middle. The CDR3 extends over 14 amino acids. CDR3 protein: CSAPGTSNNSPLHF. DNA of the CDR3: TGCAGTGCCCCCGGGACATCGAATAATTCACCCCTCCACTTT.